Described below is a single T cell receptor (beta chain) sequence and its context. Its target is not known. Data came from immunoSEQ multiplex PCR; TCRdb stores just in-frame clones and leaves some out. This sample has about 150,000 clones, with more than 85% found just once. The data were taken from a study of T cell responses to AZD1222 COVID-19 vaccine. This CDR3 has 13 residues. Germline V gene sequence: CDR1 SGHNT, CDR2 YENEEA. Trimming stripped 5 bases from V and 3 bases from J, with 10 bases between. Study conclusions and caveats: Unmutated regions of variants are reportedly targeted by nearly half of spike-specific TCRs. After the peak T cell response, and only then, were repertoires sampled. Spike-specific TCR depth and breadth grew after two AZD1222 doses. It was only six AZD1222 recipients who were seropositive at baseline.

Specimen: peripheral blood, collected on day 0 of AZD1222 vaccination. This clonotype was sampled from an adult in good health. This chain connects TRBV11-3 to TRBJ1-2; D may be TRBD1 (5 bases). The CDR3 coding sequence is TGTGCCAGCAGCAGGTCACAGGACTATGGCTACACCTTC. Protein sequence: CASSRSQDYGYTF.